The T cell receptor beta chain under discussion was sequenced for a study of blood T cell repertoires in COVID-19. For the study at large: The United States, Italy and Spain supplied acute and convalescent COVID-19 samples.

CDR1 SGHRS and CDR2 YFSETQ come from the germline V gene. The V and J ends lost 0 bases and 6 bases respectively, with 11 bases between them. This CDR3 is built from 14 residues. Authors' analysis steps: Nucleated cell counts were estimated from reference gene primer amplification. Assay used: immunoSEQ multiplex PCR; TCRdb lists only in-frame clones, some missing. The DNA was the basis for D and trimming; V, J and clone size are from that table. This table holds hundreds of thousands of clones, 70% to 90% found once. The gene calls are TRBV5-1 and TRBJ2-3, with D maybe TRBD1 (6 bases). The sequence derives from a man aged 50-59 years who had been exposed to COVID-19. The sequenced material came from PBMCs or T cells enriched from blood (not recorded which). This CDR3 is CASSLGGGYDTQYF. In nucleotides, the CDR3 is TGCGCCAGCAGCTTGGGAGGGGGATACGATACGCAGTATTTT. The full variable domain, completed using reference TRBV5-1 and TRBJ2-3, is KAGVTQTPRYLIKTRGQQVTLSCSPISGHRSVSWYQQTPGQGLQFLFEYFSETQRNKGNFPGRFSGRQFSNSRSEMNVSTLELGDSALYLCASSLGGGYDTQYFGPGTRLTVL.